This note documents a single T cell receptor (beta chain) sequence. Its antigen is unknown. The CDR3 consists of 14 residues. CDR1 MNHEY and CDR2 SVGAGI come from the germline V gene. V was shortened by 5 bases and J by 3 bases, with 13 bases between the two germline ends. The data were taken from a study of cytomegalovirus exposure and HLA in healthy donors. Notes on the study in general: Accounts indicate the classifier identified cytomegalovirus status with strong specificity and sensitivity. By HLA locus, TCR association rates varied in a later analysis, with DRB1 showing the most and HLA-C the fewest.

The PCR was carried out with 60 Vbeta primers and 13 Jbeta primers. Sequencing used immunoSEQ multiplex PCR; TCRdb keeps in-frame clones, though not all of them. Of 85,000 to 130,000 clones in the sample, roughly 80% are singletons; the top ten hold around 1.5%. Sequencing was carried out using PBMCs. The genes are TRBV6-5 and TRBJ1-1; no clear D gene. This clonotype was sampled from a woman in her thirties or forties in good health and CMV-seronegative. CDR3 protein: CASSEEWGDTEAFF. The DNA of the CDR3 is TGTGCCAGCAGTGAAGAGTGGGGAGACACTGAAGCTTTCTTT.